Listed below are T cell receptor beta chains from one sample, sequenced in a study of T cells in Graves' hyperthyroidism and ophthalmopathy. TCRdb used MiXCR to reprocess the multiplex PCR reads, holding one entry per CDR3 protein. The sample holds hundreds of thousands of distinct CDR3 sequences, roughly a third seen once. The sequencing sample was made of blood. The source is a woman aged 40-49 years with Graves' hyperthyroidism. The CDR3 runs from the conserved cysteine through the conserved F or W. Fields, in order: clone size, CDR3 length, V gene, D gene, J gene, CDR3 protein, CDR3 DNA. D genes are given only for firm matches. The size of a clone is reported for some rows only, either as once, few or many, or as a class for expanded clones.

.	13	TRBV5-1	.	TRBJ1-3	CASSLDGRGTIYF	TGCGCCAGCAGCTTGGACGGGCGGGGCACCATATATTTT
.	16	TRBV7-3	.	TRBJ2-7	CASSQANMGLTDEQYF	TGCGCCAGCAGCCAAGCCAATATGGGACTCACTGACGAGCAGTACTTC
.	13	TRBV6-6	.	TRBJ2-7	CASSPRGEDEQYF	TGTGCCAGCAGCCCCAGGGGAGAAGACGAGCAGTACTTC
.	14	TRBV9	.	TRBJ2-3	CASGTGVNTDTQYF	TGTGCCAGCGGGACTGGCGTGAACACAGATACGCAGTATTTT
few	15	TRBV4-3	.	TRBJ1-1	CASSQEGRWDTEAFF	TGCGCCAGCAGCCAAGAGGGCAGATGGGACACTGAAGCTTTCTTT
.	13	TRBV12-3/TRBV12-4	.	TRBJ1-1	CASSHTVNTEAFF	TGTGCCAGCAGCCACACAGTGAACACTGAAGCTTTCTTT
few	14	TRBV20-1	TRBD1	TRBJ1-5	CSAADRVRNQPQHF	TGCAGTGCCGCTGACAGGGTTCGCAATCAGCCCCAGCATTTT
many	13	TRBV19	.	TRBJ1-5	CASSTQQNQPQHF	TGTGCCAGTAGTACGCAGCAAAATCAGCCCCAGCATTTT
many	13	TRBV25-1	TRBD2	TRBJ2-2	CASRLAGSGELFF	TGTGCCAGCAGACTAGCGGGAAGCGGGGAGCTGTTTTTT
.	14	TRBV11-2	TRBD1	TRBJ2-1	CASLRDRGTDEQFF	TGTGCCAGCTTAAGGGACAGGGGGACGGATGAGCAGTTCTTC
.	16	TRBV7-2	TRBD1	TRBJ2-1	CASSPGGPPVMDEQFF	TGTGCCAGCAGTCCAGGGGGACCCCCTGTGATGGATGAGCAGTTCTTC
many	18	TRBV7-2	TRBD1	TRBJ1-2	CASSSTGTGPLFSYGYTF	TGTGCCAGCAGCTCCACCGGGACAGGGCCTCTTTTCTCCTATGGCTACACCTTC
many	13	TRBV10-3	.	TRBJ1-1	CVSTGPSGTEAFF	TGTGTCTCGACGGGGCCGTCGGGCACTGAAGCTTTCTTT
many	15	TRBV6-5	.	TRBJ1-6	CASSYSVPPNSPLHF	TGTGCCAGCAGTTACTCGGTCCCCCCAAATTCACCCCTCCACTTT
.	17	TRBV9	TRBD1	TRBJ1-2	CASSHSAGQGAVYGYTF	TGTGCCAGCAGCCACTCGGCCGGACAGGGGGCGGTCTATGGCTACACCTTC
.	14	TRBV9	.	TRBJ2-7	CASSYSGVPYEQYF	TGTGCCAGCAGCTACTCCGGGGTTCCCTACGAGCAGTACTTC
many	14	TRBV12-3/TRBV12-4	TRBD1	TRBJ1-1	CASSLTGGTEEAFF	TGTGCCAGCAGCCTCACAGGGGGAACAGAAGAAGCTTTCTTT
.	12	TRBV7-3	.	TRBJ1-1	CASSLSMGVAFF	TGTGCTAGCAGCTTAAGTATGGGAGTGGCCTTCTTT
many	15	TRBV19	TRBD1	TRBJ1-5	CASSASPTGRQPQHF	TGTGCCAGTAGTGCCTCCCCGACAGGGAGACAGCCCCAGCATTTT
many	14	TRBV7-2	TRBD1	TRBJ1-2	CASSGGQLLYGYTF	TGTGCCAGCAGCGGGGGACAGTTACTCTATGGCTACACCTTC
.	14	TRBV3-1	TRBD2	TRBJ2-1	CASSQAQRGNEQFF	TGTGCCAGCAGCCAAGCTCAGCGGGGCAATGAGCAGTTCTTC
few	13	TRBV27	.	TRBJ1-2	CASSRSGLYGYTF	TGTGCCAGCAGTCGATCAGGGCTCTATGGCTACACCTTC
.	15	TRBV5-1	.	TRBJ2-2	CASSLAQGHTGELFF	TGCGCCAGCAGCTTGGCTCAGGGTCACACCGGGGAGCTGTTTTTT
.	15	TRBV5-5	TRBD2	TRBJ2-7	CASSLVAGRIGEQYF	TGTGCCAGCAGCTTGGTAGCGGGACGAATAGGAGAGCAGTACTTC
.	12	TRBV7-4	.	TRBJ1-5	CASSQQYQPQHF	TGTGCCAGCAGCCAACAATATCAGCCCCAGCATTTT
few	12	TRBV7-2	.	TRBJ1-1	CASSQDFGEAFF	TGCGCCAGCAGCCAAGACTTTGGTGAAGCTTTCTTT
.	12	TRBV10-3	.	TRBJ2-3	CAIESGGDTQYF	TGTGCCATCGAATCTGGCGGGGATACGCAGTATTTT
few	15	TRBV20-1	.	TRBJ2-5	CSARLGAAVNQPQYF	TGCAGTGCTAGATTGGGGGCGGCGGTCAATCAGCCCCAGTACTTC
few	14	TRBV10-1	.	TRBJ2-5	CASSETAIEETQYF	TGCGCCAGCAGTGAGACGGCTATCGAAGAGACCCAGTACTTC
.	16	TRBV5-8	.	TRBJ2-7	CASSLELAGVNLEQYF	TGTGCCAGCAGCTTGGAATTGGCAGGTGTGAACCTCGAGCAGTACTTC
.	14	TRBV28	.	TRBJ1-2	CASGHSPRAFGYTF	TGTGCCAGCGGACATAGCCCGAGAGCGTTTGGCTACACCTTC